This T cell receptor (beta chain) originates from a study of beta chain features in type 1 diabetes (dated 2018 in TCRdb). At the level of the whole study: No differences in mean age, gender distribution, total cell number or subset yield were found between patients and healthy donors. Whereas all 30 or so donors provided naive and central memory subsets, regulatory and stem cell-like memory subsets were isolated from just 8 patients and about 8 healthy donors. In the study, TCRB repertoires of sorted circulating CD4+ T cell subsets from recently diagnosed type 1 diabetes patients were compared with those of matched healthy donors. A total of some 110 million sorted cells were examined across all samples, and a strong correlation was observed between cell number per subset and RNA yield.

The entire amount of isolated RNA was reverse transcribed using the High Capacity cDNA Reverse Transcription Kit, so the sequenced TCRB transcripts were expressed ones. Deep immunoSEQ sequencing was applied to naive, central memory and regulatory T cell samples, giving an average of about 3.7 million total reads per sample. Sorted cells were lysed in RLT buffer and RNA was extracted with DNase-treated RNeasy Micro or Mini kits, depending on cell number. Each cell subset was processed separately to prevent cross-contamination, with patient and healthy donor samples processed together. Using the immunoSEQ multiplex PCR, TCRB sequences were amplified from cDNA into 87-bp fragments spanning the CDR3 region. The amplicons were sequenced using the Illumina HiSeq platform. As for how the authors treated the data: PCR bias was corrected computationally using synthetic template baselines, and reads within Hamming distance 2 were collapsed, with unmergeable singletons discarded. Reads were aligned against IMGT so that V, D and J genes, CDR3 length and insertions or deletions at six rearrangement sites could be assigned. Within each subset, clonotype counts were normalized to sorted cell number, after which true diversity and Gini coefficients were computed with the tcR R package. The overlap coefficient, calculated on TCRB nucleotide sequences, was used to quantify repertoire sharing. The source is immuneACCESS, and TCRdb retained only in-frame sequences with V and J called. Part of the clones is not carried over; for the studies checked, unresolved V genes explain less than half of this, and the remainder is unexplained. The DNA gave D and trimming, while V, J and clone size come from that table. This sample holds about 210,000 clones; 11% were observed only once. The top ten clonotypes cover roughly 1.3% of the sample.

A single peripheral blood draw of about 116 mL on average was collected from each donor into heparinised tubes. A BD FACSAria II and a panel including CD45RO, CCR7, CD25, CD127, CD95 and CD27 were used to sort naive, central memory, regulatory and stem cell-like memory CD4+ T cells. Every sorted population had a purity above 95%. Right away, PBMCs were isolated by Lymphoprep density gradient centrifugation and were stained directly, with no culture step. To minimize batch effects, samples were stained and sorted in pairs, one healthy donor with one patient per experiment. Comments on this clone: This receptor's antigen is unknown. No much larger clone is present one base from it, and per-base qualities are unavailable.

Broad study findings and their caveats: The naive, central memory and regulatory TCRB repertoires appeared to resemble one another more closely among patients than among healthy donors. Because cDNA was sequenced instead of genomic DNA, highly expressing activated cells could be over-represented, though the groups showed no difference in activation or CD3 levels. PCR might favor shorter templates, but patient and control samples were amplified and corrected together, so any skew would affect both groups equally. At VDJ recombination sites, patients with type 1 diabetes made fewer insertions and deleted more nucleotides, a pattern implying thymic rearrangement abnormalities. In all four CD4+ subsets, TCRB CDR3 length was moderately but significantly shorter in type 1 diabetes patients. HLA sub-analyses involved small numbers of individuals, so any influence of HLA type on TCRB rearrangement remained unresolved.

The CDR3 measures 16 amino acids from cysteine to phenylalanine. The read is trimmed to its CDR3 DNA, 48 bases read in frame from base 1. Reading the germline V gene gives CDR1 SGHRS and CDR2 YFSETQ. The V end loses 2 bases and the J end loses 0 bases, and a stretch of 9 bases separates them. The receptor comes from a man aged 18 to 35 in good health. The chain couples TRBV5-1 to TRBJ2-6, and the D gene may be TRBD1, 6 bases matching. The sequenced sample was central memory CD4+ T cells from blood. The DNA is TGCGCCAGCAGCTTTGGACAGAACTCTGGGGCCAACGTCCTGACTTTC. Translated, this is CASSFGQNSGANVLTF.